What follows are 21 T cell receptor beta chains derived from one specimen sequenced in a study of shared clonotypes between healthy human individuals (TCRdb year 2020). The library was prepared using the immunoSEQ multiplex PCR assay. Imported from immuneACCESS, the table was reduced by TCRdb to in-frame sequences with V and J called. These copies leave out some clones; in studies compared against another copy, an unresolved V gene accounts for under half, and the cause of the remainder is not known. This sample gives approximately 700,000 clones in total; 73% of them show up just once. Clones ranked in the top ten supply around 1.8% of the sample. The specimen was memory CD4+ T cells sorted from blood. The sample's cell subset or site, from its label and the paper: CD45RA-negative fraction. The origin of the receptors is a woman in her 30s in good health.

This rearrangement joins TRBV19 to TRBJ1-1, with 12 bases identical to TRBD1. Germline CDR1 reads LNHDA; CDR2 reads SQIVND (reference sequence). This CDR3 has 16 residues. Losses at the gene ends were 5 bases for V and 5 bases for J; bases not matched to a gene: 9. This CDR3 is CASSYGTGGGRTEAFF. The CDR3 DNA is TGTGCCAGTAGTTACGGGACAGGGGGCGGGAGGACTGAAGCTTTCTTT.

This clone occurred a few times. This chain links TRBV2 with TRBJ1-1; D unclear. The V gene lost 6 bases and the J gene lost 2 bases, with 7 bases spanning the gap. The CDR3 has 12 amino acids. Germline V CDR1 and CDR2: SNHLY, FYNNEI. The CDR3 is CASSWRNTEAFF. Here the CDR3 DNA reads TGTGCCAGCAGCTGGAGAAACACTGAAGCTTTCTTT.

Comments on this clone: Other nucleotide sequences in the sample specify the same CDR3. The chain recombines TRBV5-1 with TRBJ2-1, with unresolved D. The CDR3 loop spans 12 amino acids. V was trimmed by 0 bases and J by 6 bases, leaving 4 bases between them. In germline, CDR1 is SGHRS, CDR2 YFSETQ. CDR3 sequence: CASSLARNEQFF. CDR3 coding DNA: TGCGCCAGCAGCTTGGCCCGCAATGAGCAGTTCTTC.

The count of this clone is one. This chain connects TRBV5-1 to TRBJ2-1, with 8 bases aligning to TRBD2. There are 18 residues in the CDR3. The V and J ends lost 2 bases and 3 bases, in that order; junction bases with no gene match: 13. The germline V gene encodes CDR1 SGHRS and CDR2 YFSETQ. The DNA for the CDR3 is TGCGCCAGCAGCTTAACCGGGACTAGTATTTTTCGCTACAATGAGCAGTTCTTC. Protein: CASSLTGTSIFRYNEQFF.

The CDR3 spells CASSVSTDTQYF. In nucleotides, the CDR3 is TGTGCCAGCAGTGTCAGTACAGATACGCAGTATTTT. V usage is TRBV28 and J usage is TRBJ2-3; no reliable D call. CDR1 is MDHEN and CDR2 is SYDVKM in the germline V gene. Trimming took 5 bases from V and 3 from J, leaving 6 bases between them. The CDR3 consists of 12 residues.

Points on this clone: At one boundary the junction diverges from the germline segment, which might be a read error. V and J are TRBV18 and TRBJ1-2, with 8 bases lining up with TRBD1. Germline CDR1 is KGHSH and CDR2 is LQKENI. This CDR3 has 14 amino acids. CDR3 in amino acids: CASSPHQGALGYTF. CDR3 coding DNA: TGTGCCAGCTCGCCACACCAGGGGGCATTGGGCTACACCTTC.

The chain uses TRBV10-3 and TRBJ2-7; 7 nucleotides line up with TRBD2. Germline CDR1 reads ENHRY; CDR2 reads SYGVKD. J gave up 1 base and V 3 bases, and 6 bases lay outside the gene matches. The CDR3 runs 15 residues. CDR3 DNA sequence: TGTGCCATCAGTGACGGCGGGAGTCATTCCTACGAGCAGTACTTC. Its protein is CAISDGGSHSYEQYF.

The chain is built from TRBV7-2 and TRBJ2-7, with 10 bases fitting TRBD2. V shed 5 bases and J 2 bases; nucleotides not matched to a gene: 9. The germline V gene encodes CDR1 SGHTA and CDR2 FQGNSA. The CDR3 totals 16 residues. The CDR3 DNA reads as TGTGCCAGCAGCCGGACAGTTCTAGCGGGAGCCTACGAGCAGTACTTC. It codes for CASSRTVLAGAYEQYF. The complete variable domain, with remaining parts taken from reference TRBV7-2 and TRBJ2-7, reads GAGVSQSPSNKVTEKGKDVELRCDPISGHTALYWYRQSLGQGLEFLIYFQGNSAPDKSGLPSDRFSAERTGGSVSTLTIQRTQQEDSAVYLCASSRTVLAGAYEQYFGPGTRLTVT.

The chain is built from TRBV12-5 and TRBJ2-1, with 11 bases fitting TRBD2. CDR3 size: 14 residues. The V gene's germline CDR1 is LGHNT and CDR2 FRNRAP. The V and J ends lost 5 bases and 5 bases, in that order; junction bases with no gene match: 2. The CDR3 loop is CASGPGLADNEQFF. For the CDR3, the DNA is TGTGCTAGTGGTCCGGGACTAGCGGACAATGAGCAGTTCTTC.

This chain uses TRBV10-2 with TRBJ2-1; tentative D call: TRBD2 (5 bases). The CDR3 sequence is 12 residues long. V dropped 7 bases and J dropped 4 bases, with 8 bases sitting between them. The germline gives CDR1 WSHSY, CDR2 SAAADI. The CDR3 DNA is TGCGCCAGCAAACGGGGTTACAATGAGCAGTTCTTC. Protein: CASKRGYNEQFF.

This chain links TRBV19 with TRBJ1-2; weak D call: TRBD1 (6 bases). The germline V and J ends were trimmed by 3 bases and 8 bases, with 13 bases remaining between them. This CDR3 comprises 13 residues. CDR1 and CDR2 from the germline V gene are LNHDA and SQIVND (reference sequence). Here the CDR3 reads CASSMGQGLGYTF. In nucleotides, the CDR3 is TGTGCCAGTAGTATGGGGCAGGGGCTCGGCTACACCTTC.

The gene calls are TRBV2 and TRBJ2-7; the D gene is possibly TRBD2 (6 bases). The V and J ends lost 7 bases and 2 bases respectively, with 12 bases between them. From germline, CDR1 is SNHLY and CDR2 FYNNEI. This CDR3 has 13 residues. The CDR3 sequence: CASTWGVPYEQYF. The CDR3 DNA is TGTGCCAGCACCTGGGGGGTGCCCTACGAGCAGTACTTC. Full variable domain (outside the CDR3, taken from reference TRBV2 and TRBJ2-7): EPEVTQTPSHQVTQMGQEVILRCVPISNHLYFYWYRQILGQKVEFLVSFYNNEISEKSEIFDDQFSVERPDGSNFTLKIRSTKLEDSAMYFCASTWGVPYEQYFGPGTRLTVT.

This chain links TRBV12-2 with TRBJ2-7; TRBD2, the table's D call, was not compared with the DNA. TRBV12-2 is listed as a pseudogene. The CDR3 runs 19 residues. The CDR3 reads CASRHSTGLAGGGPNEQYF. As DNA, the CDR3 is TGTGCAAGTCGCCACTCAACGGGACTAGCGGGAGGGGGTCCGAACGAGCAGTACTTC.

DNA of the CDR3: TGTGCCAGCAGCCCCAGAGGACAGGGTGGCTACGAGCAGTACTTC. Its translation is CASSPRGQGGYEQYF. V is TRBV5-6 and J is TRBJ2-7, with 8 bases that match TRBD1. Germline-derived CDR1 and CDR2 are SGHDT and YYEEEE. V gave up 4 bases and J gave up 3 bases; unmatched junction bases: 9. This CDR3 spans 15 amino acids.

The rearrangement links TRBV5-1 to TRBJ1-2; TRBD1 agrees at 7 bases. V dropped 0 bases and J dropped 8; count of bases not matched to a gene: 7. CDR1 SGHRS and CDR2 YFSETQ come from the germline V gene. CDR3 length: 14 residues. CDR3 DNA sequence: TGCGCCAGCAGCTTGGGAGACAGGGTCAACGGCTACACCTTC. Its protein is CASSLGDRVNGYTF.

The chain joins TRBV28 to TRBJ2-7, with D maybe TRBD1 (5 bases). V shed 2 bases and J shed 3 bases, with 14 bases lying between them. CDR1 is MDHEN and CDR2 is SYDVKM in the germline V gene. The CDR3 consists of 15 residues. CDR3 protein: CASSLSMGLYYEQYF. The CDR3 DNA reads TGTGCCAGCAGTTTAAGTATGGGGCTTTACTACGAGCAGTACTTC. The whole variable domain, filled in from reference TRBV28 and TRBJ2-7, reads DVKVTQSSRYLVKRTGEKVFLECVQDMDHENMFWYRQDPGLGLRLIYFSYDVKMKEKGDIPEGYSVSREKKERFSLILESASTNQTSMYLCASSLSMGLYYEQYFGPGTRLTVT.

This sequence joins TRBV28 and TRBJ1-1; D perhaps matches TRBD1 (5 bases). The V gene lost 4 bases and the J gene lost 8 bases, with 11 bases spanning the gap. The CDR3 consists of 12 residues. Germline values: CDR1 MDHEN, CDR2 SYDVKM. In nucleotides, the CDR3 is TGTGCCAGCAGTTATACAGGATTAGAAGCTTTCTTT. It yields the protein CASSYTGLEAFF.

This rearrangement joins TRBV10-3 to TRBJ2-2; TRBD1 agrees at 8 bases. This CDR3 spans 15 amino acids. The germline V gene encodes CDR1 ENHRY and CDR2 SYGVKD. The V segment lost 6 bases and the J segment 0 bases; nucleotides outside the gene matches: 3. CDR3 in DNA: TGTGCCATCAGGACAGGGGAATCGAACACCGGGGAGCTGTTTTTT. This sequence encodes CAIRTGESNTGELFF.

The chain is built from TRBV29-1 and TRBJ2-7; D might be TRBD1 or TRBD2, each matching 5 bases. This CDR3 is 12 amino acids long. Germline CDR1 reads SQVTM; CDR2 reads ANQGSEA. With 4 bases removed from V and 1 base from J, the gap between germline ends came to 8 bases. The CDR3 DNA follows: TGCAGCGTTGGCAGGGAGTCCTACGAGCAGTACTTC. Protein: CSVGRESYEQYF.

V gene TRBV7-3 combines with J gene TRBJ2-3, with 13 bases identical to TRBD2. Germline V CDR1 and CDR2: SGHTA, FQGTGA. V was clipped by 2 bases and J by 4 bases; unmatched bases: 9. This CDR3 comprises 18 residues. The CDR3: CASSLSPPGLAGADTQYF. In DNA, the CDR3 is TGTGCCAGCAGCTTATCCCCTCCCGGACTAGCGGGAGCAGATACGCAGTATTTT.

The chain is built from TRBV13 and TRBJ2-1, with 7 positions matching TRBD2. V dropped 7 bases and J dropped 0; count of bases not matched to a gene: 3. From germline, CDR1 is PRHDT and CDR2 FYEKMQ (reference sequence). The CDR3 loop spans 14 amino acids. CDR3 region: CASKRESSYNEQFF. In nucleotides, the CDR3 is TGTGCCAGCAAGCGGGAAAGCTCCTACAATGAGCAGTTCTTC.